Below are 17 T cell receptor beta chains sequenced from a single sample in a study of T cell repertoires in cytomegalovirus infection. One entry per CDR3 protein results from TCRdb running MiXCR on the reads. The sample yields hundreds of thousands of distinct CDR3 sequences, approximately 24% seen once. Sequencing was carried out using CD8+ T cells from PBMCs. These receptors were taken from a human donor in good health (CMV status not recorded). Some clones in this sample may be carry-over from other donors' samples.

This rearrangement joins TRBV10-3 to TRBJ2-3, with a possible D match to TRBD1 (5 bases). The CDR3 has 17 amino acids. Germline assignment: CDR1 ENHRY and CDR2 SYGVKD. Deletions cut 4 bases from V and 2 bases from J, with 19 bases between. The CDR3 spells CAISVGAGFLATDTQYF. The CDR3 DNA reads TGTGCCATCAGTGTAGGGGCCGGATTTCTCGCCACAGATACGCAGTATTTT.

The chain combines TRBV20-1 with TRBJ2-7; 11 nucleotides agree with TRBD2. This CDR3 is built from 13 residues. The V gene's germline CDR1 is DFQATT and CDR2 SNEGSKA (reference sequence). Unmatched junction bases numbered 7, after V lost 6 bases and J lost 6 bases. CDR3 DNA: TGCAGTGCCCTAGCGGGGGGCCCCTCCGAGCAGTACTTC. Protein sequence: CSALAGGPSEQYF.

The table lists this clonotype with many counts. J is TRBJ2-7 and V is TRBV10-2; 8 positions match TRBD2. CDR1 is WSHSY and CDR2 is SAAADI in the germline V gene. The CDR3 is 13 amino acids. V was pared by 6 bases and J by 2 bases, with 3 bases of the junction left unmatched. The CDR3 protein is CASSLAGTYEQYV. The DNA of the CDR3 is TGCGCCAGCAGCTTAGCGGGGACCTACGAGCAGTACGTC.

Only a few counts were recorded for this clonotype. V is TRBV7-8 and J is TRBJ2-5, with D possibly TRBD1 on 7 matching bases. This CDR3 is built from 14 residues. The V gene's germline CDR1 is SGHVS and CDR2 FQNEAQ. Trimming stripped 5 bases from V and 7 bases from J, with 17 bases between. CDR3 loop: CASSPGGSHGTQYF. Written as DNA, the CDR3 is TGTGCCAGCAGCCCAGGGGGGAGCCACGGGACCCAGTACTTC.

This clonotype was counted many times. This chain connects TRBV28 to TRBJ1-1, with unresolved D. CDR3 length: 12 amino acids. Germline V lookup: CDR1 MDHEN, CDR2 SYDVKM. The ends were cut back, 4 bases at V and 5 bases at J, with 8 bases in the middle. The CDR3 DNA reads TGTGCCAGCAGTTATGCGGGGACTGAAGCTTTCTTT. Amino acid sequence: CASSYAGTEAFF.

This clonotype was found a few times. This sequence joins TRBV7-8 and TRBJ1-5; TRBD1 might be the D (5 bases). The CDR3 is made up of 15 amino acids. Germline V lookup: CDR1 SGHVS, CDR2 FQNEAQ. With 0 bases removed from V and 6 bases from J, the gap between germline ends came to 12 bases. The CDR3 DNA is TGTGCCAGCAGCTTAGCGGGGCAGGTCGGTCAGCCCCAGCATTTT. Amino acids: CASSLAGQVGQPQHF.

This chain connects TRBV7-9 to TRBJ2-5, with 12 positions matching TRBD1. Trimming cost V 5 bases and J 0 bases; bases outside gene matches: 10. In germline, CDR1 is SEHNR, CDR2 FQNEAQ (reference sequence). This CDR3 region has 18 residues. The CDR3 DNA reads as TGTGCCAGCAGCCCTGACGGGACAGGGGGCTTGTACCAAGAGACCCAGTACTTC. Its translation: CASSPDGTGGLYQETQYF.

This clonotype was seen more than once but under ten times. This chain connects TRBV12-3 or TRBV12-4 to TRBJ2-7; D uncertain. Trimming took 4 bases from V and 2 from J, leaving 12 bases between them. The CDR3 covers 14 residues. The CDR3 sequence: CASSSPRDPYEQYF. The CDR3 coding sequence is TGTGCCAGCAGTTCGCCTAGGGATCCCTACGAGCAGTACTTC.

This clonotype was seen a handful of times. The V call is TRBV24-1, the J call TRBJ2-1; D is ambiguous. CDR1 KGHDR and CDR2 SFDVKD come from the germline V gene. This CDR3 is built from 14 residues. V was shortened by 5 bases and J by 7 bases, with 14 bases between the two germline ends. The CDR3 sequence: CATSAGASLNEQFF. CDR3 nucleotides: TGTGCCACCAGTGCCGGCGCTTCTCTTAATGAGCAGTTCTTC.

This clonotype came up a few times. V is TRBV7-3 and J is TRBJ2-2; the D gene is possibly TRBD2 (6 bases). This CDR3 contains 13 residues. The V gene lost 8 bases and the J gene lost 1 base, with 8 bases spanning the gap. CDR1 and CDR2 (germline): SGHTA, FQGTGA. This chain's CDR3 is CASRTKNTGELFF. The CDR3 DNA is TGTGCCAGCCGGACTAAGAACACCGGGGAGCTGTTTTTT. Full variable domain (outside the CDR3, taken from reference TRBV7-3 and TRBJ2-2): GAGVSQTPSNKVTEKGKYVELRCDPISGHTALYWYRQSLGQGPEFLIYFQGTGAADDSGLPNDRFFAVRPEGSVSTLKIQRTERGDSAVYLCASRTKNTGELFFGEGSRLTVL.

This clonotype was picked up many times. V usage is TRBV27 and J usage is TRBJ2-1, with D tentatively TRBD2 (7 bases). The CDR3 totals 13 residues. Germline CDR1 reads MNHEY; CDR2 reads SMNVEV (reference sequence). The V end lost 8 bases, the J end lost 2 bases, and 10 bases lay between the germline ends. CDR3 in DNA: TGTGCCAGCGGGCGGGGGCCCTACAATGAGCAGTTCTTC. It is translated as CASGRGPYNEQFF.

This clonotype appeared a few times. The chain employs TRBV29-1 and TRBJ1-2; D remains ambiguous. CDR3 length: 11 amino acids. Trimming shortened V by 4 bases and J by 2 bases, and 5 bases separated the two germline ends. CDR1 SQVTM and CDR2 ANQGSEA come from the germline V gene. The CDR3 sequence: CSVAINYGYTF. The CDR3 DNA reads TGCAGCGTTGCCATCAACTATGGCTACACCTTC.

This clonotype was counted a few times. V and J are TRBV7-9 and TRBJ2-5; D is unclear. V gave up 0 bases and J gave up 1 base, with 12 bases separating them. Germline V CDR1 and CDR2: SEHNR, FQNEAQ (reference sequence). The length of the CDR3 is 16 residues. Written as DNA, the CDR3 is TGTGCCAGCAGCTTAGCGGTGTCAGGCCCCCAAGAGACCCAGTACTTC. Protein: CASSLAVSGPQETQYF.

The CDR3 spells CASSLIGAGGGGPRVSGANVLTF. In nucleotides, the CDR3 is TGTGCCAGCAGCTTAATTGGAGCCGGGGGCGGAGGGCCGCGAGTATCTGGGGCCAACGTCCTGACTTTC. This chain uses TRBV7-3 with TRBJ2-6; D is possibly TRBD1 or TRBD2 (6 bases each). Trimming left V 1 base short and J 1 base short, with 29 bases between. Germline CDR1 is SGHTA and CDR2 is FQGTGA. The CDR3 contains 23 residues.

At least ten counts were recorded for this clonotype. J is TRBJ2-6 and V is TRBV10-3; maybe TRBD2 (6 bases). Germline assignment: CDR1 ENHRY and CDR2 SYGVKD. The V end was cut by 4 bases, the J end by 2 bases, with 18 bases between. The CDR3 is made up of 18 amino acids. The CDR3 here is CAISVPGEGSTGANVLTF. In nucleotides, the CDR3 is TGTGCCATCAGTGTCCCGGGAGAGGGAAGTACTGGGGCCAACGTCCTGACTTTC.

The chain joins TRBV20-1 to TRBJ2-7; 7 nucleotides agree with TRBD1. After removal of 8 bases from V and 1 base from J, the junction contained 8 bases not matched to a gene. CDR3 length equals 13 residues. CDR1 DFQATT and CDR2 SNEGSKA come from the germline V gene (reference sequence). DNA of the CDR3: TGCAGTTGCACCGGGACAGAGTCCTACGAGCAGTACTTC. It specifies CSCTGTESYEQYF.

A few counts support this clonotype. The chain is built from TRBV2 and TRBJ1-2; D is perhaps TRBD1 (6 bases). The germline CDR1 and CDR2 sequences are SNHLY and FYNNEI. The CDR3 is 14 amino acids. Trimming pared 6 bases from V and 3 bases from J, leaving 14 bases between. CDR3 DNA sequence: TGTGCCAGCAGCCTCGGACAGCAATACTATGGCTACACCTTC. Translation: CASSLGQQYYGYTF.